Below, 26 T cell receptor beta chains from the same sample are listed, as sequenced in a study of identifying expanded T cells in peripheral blood. Here immunoSEQ multiplex PCR was the method, and the copy in TCRdb shows in-frame clones only, minus some. The data hold under 150,000 clones, with over 65% observed a single time. Input material: blood. The receptors were gathered from a person aged 18 to 75 in good health.

V is TRBV6-6 and J is TRBJ2-7, with D possibly TRBD2 on 5 matching bases. Per the germline V gene, CDR1 is MNHNY and CDR2 is SVGAGI (reference sequence). The CDR3 length is 13 residues. Trimming shortened V by 6 bases and J by 2 bases, and 11 bases separated the two germline ends. The CDR3 bases are TGTGCCAGCAGGAATGACGGGACCTACGAGCAGTACTTC. The encoded protein is CASRNDGTYEQYF.

The chain is built from TRBV18 and TRBJ2-3; possibly TRBD1 for D (5 bases). V was pared by 3 bases and J by 1 base, with 8 bases between. The germline V gene encodes CDR1 KGHSH and CDR2 LQKENI. CDR3 length: 14 amino acids. The DNA for the CDR3 is TGTGCCAGCTCACCGGACACCGGCACAGATACGCAGTATTTT. Its protein product is CASSPDTGTDTQYF.

V usage is TRBV5-4 and J usage is TRBJ2-3; 9 bases match TRBD2. Looked up from germline, CDR1 is SGHNT and CDR2 is YYREEE (reference sequence). This CDR3 contains 15 residues. J lost 8 bases, V lost 0 bases, and 7 bases had no gene match. CDR3 protein: CASSLDSGGGVTQYF. The CDR3 nucleotides are TGTGCCAGCAGCTTGGATAGCGGGGGCGGGGTTACGCAGTATTTT.

The rearrangement links TRBV5-1 to TRBJ2-7; 8 bases agree with TRBD1. With V trimmed by 4 bases and J by 4 bases, 7 bases remained unmatched. This CDR3 region has 14 residues. CDR1 SGHRS and CDR2 YFSETQ come from the germline V gene. The CDR3 is CASSPWTGLYEQYF. CDR3 in DNA: TGCGCCAGCAGCCCCTGGACAGGGTTGTACGAGCAGTACTTC.

The chain uses TRBV7-6 and TRBJ2-2; 14 positions agree with TRBD2. Germline assignment: CDR1 SGHVS and CDR2 FNYEAQ. Losses at the gene ends were 0 bases for V and 1 base for J; bases not matched to a gene: 1. The CDR3 consists of 18 residues. Written as DNA, the CDR3 is TGTGCCAGCAGCTTAGCGGGACTAGCGGGGGTGAACACCGGGGAGCTGTTTTTT. It translates to CASSLAGLAGVNTGELFF.

Worth noting for this clone: At one end the junction does not follow the germline gene, possibly because of a read error. This chain links TRBV4-1 with TRBJ1-2; 7 bases map to TRBD1. Looked up from germline, CDR1 is MGHRA and CDR2 is YSYEKL. The CDR3 consists of 13 residues. Written as DNA, the CDR3 is TGCGCCAGCAGTCAAGACAGGGTCTATGGCTACACCTTC. This sequence encodes CASSQDRVYGYTF.

The chain joins TRBV28 to TRBJ2-7; 12 bases are shared with TRBD2. Germline loops: CDR1 MDHEN, CDR2 SYDVKM. The CDR3 extends over 16 amino acids. V gave up 4 bases and J gave up 7 bases; unmatched junction bases: 11. The CDR3 sequence is CASSSQLAGGKGEQYF. The CDR3 DNA sequence: TGTGCCAGCAGTTCCCAACTAGCGGGGGGAAAGGGAGAGCAGTACTTC.

The J gene is TRBJ1-5, the V gene TRBV15; D gene unclear. Trimming stripped 0 bases from V and 2 bases from J, with 2 bases between. The CDR3 length is 13 residues. The germline V gene has CDR1 LNHNV and CDR2 YYDKDF (reference sequence). CDR3 loop: CATSREGNQPQHF. DNA of the CDR3: TGTGCCACCAGCAGAGAGGGCAATCAGCCCCAGCATTTT.

V usage is TRBV9 and J usage is TRBJ2-3; 9 nucleotides line up with TRBD1. Per germline, CDR1 SGDLS and CDR2 YYNGEE. There are 14 residues in the CDR3. V lost 3 bases, J lost 6 bases, and 5 bases stayed unmatched. The CDR3 region has the DNA TGTGCCAGCAGCGGGAGGACAGGGGTTGATACGCAGTATTTT. Its protein is CASSGRTGVDTQYF.

This clone was detected ten times or more. V usage is TRBV7-9 and J usage is TRBJ1-1, with D uncertain. This CDR3 is 13 amino acids long. Germline V gives CDR1 SEHNR, CDR2 FQNEAQ (reference sequence). The germline V and J ends were trimmed by 6 bases and 4 bases, with 12 bases remaining between them. CDR3: CASRKAAITEAFF. The CDR3 bases are TGTGCCAGCAGAAAAGCTGCTATCACTGAAGCTTTCTTT.

This clone occurred a few times. V gene TRBV19 combines with J gene TRBJ1-1, with 7 bases identical to TRBD1. Trimming removed 3 bases from V and 0 bases from J; junction bases left unmatched: 4. CDR1 is LNHDA and CDR2 is SQIVND in the germline V gene (reference sequence). The CDR3 is 15 amino acids. CDR3 DNA sequence: TGTGCCAGTAGTATCCACGACAGGGTGAACACTGAAGCTTTCTTT. Translation gives CASSIHDRVNTEAFF.

The chain is built from TRBV5-1 and TRBJ1-5; D unresolved. This CDR3 has 13 amino acids. Germline CDR1 and CDR2: SGHRS and YFSETQ. Trimming left V 1 base short and J 6 bases short, with 8 bases between. The CDR3 loop reads CASSLSGGQPQHF. Written as DNA, the CDR3 is TGCGCCAGCAGCTTGTCGGGAGGTCAGCCCCAGCATTTT.

V usage is TRBV5-1 and J usage is TRBJ2-1, with 9 bases fitting TRBD1. Germline CDR1 is SGHRS and CDR2 is YFSETQ. Unmatched junction bases numbered 1, after V lost 1 base and J lost 5 bases. The CDR3 consists of 14 residues. The CDR3 here is CASSLTGGHNEQFF. CDR3 DNA sequence: TGCGCCAGCAGCTTGACAGGGGGCCACAATGAGCAGTTCTTC.

V is TRBV4-1 and J is TRBJ2-3; 11 positions agree with TRBD2. This CDR3 spans 19 amino acids. V shed 0 bases, J shed 1 base, and the junction held 9 bases outside the gene matches. The germline V gene has CDR1 MGHRA and CDR2 YSYEKL. CDR3 in amino acids: CASSQDITSGGWGTDTQYF. CDR3 nucleotide sequence: TGCGCCAGCAGCCAAGATATAACTAGCGGGGGCTGGGGCACAGATACGCAGTATTTT.

The chain's CDR3 is CAWSRGQNFEAFF. The CDR3 DNA sequence: TGTGCCTGGAGTAGAGGACAGAATTTTGAAGCTTTCTTT. This chain joins TRBV30 and TRBJ1-1; possible D gene TRBD1, 6 bases. With 2 bases removed from V and 7 bases from J, the gap between germline ends came to 14 bases. Germline V gene lookup returns CDR1 GTSNPN and CDR2 SVGIG (reference sequence). The CDR3 is 13 amino acids.

This clone showed up just a few times. J is TRBJ1-4 and V is TRBV5-1; no reliable D call. Germline CDR1 and CDR2: SGHRS and YFSETQ. Trimming took 0 bases from V and 5 from J, leaving 8 bases between them. This CDR3 is 14 amino acids long. The CDR3 DNA reads TGCGCCAGCAGCTTGGGGGCCCCGAATGAAAAACTGTTTTTT. It codes for CASSLGAPNEKLFF.

The gene calls are TRBV30 and TRBJ1-3; TRBD1 is a possible D gene (5 bases). V lost 4 bases to trimming and J lost 7 bases, with 8 bases between them. There are 11 residues in the CDR3. Germline CDR1 reads GTSNPN; CDR2 reads SVGIG (reference sequence). CDR3 nucleotides: TGTGCCTGGACCGGGGGGAACACCATATATTTT. As protein: CAWTGGNTIYF.

The rearrangement links TRBV14 to TRBJ2-7, with D possibly matching TRBD1 (6 bases). From germline, CDR1 is SGHDN and CDR2 FVKESK. The CDR3 has 16 residues. V lost 2 bases to trimming and J lost 3 bases, with 17 bases between them. CDR3 DNA sequence: TGTGCCAGCAGCCAATCGGCCTACAGGGATATCTACGAGCAGTACTTC. Its translation: CASSQSAYRDIYEQYF.

The chain uses TRBV7-9 and TRBJ2-5; D is perhaps TRBD1 or TRBD2 (5 bases each). Per the germline V gene, CDR1 is SEHNR and CDR2 is FQNEAQ (reference sequence). Trimming left V 3 bases short and J 5 bases short, with 22 bases between. The CDR3 sequence is 17 residues long. The CDR3 loop reads CASSFPVRGAPRETQYF. CDR3 coding DNA: TGTGCCAGCAGCTTCCCCGTTAGAGGGGCGCCCCGGGAGACCCAGTACTTC.

The CDR3 here is CASSLGPQRQETQYF. As DNA, the CDR3 is TGTGCCAGCAGCTTAGGGCCACAGAGACAAGAGACCCAGTACTTC. The J gene is TRBJ2-5, the V gene TRBV11-2; unclear D gene. CDR3 length: 15 residues. CDR1 and CDR2 from the germline V gene are SGHAT and FQNNGV. V was clipped by 1 base and J by 2 bases, with 11 bases between them.

This clone was observed a few times. The junction differs from germline at one of its ends, possibly a read error. The rearrangement links TRBV18 to TRBJ1-1; D remains ambiguous. CDR1 is KGHSH, CDR2 LQKENI, per germline. CDR3 size: 14 residues. As DNA, the CDR3 is TGTGCCAGCTCAGCACCGTCGGGGAATGCTGAAGCTTTCTTT. Translated: CASSAPSGNAEAFF.

The chain employs TRBV14 and TRBJ1-2; D gene ambiguous. The CDR3 has 12 amino acids. Germline CDR1 is SGHDN and CDR2 is FVKESK. Trimming pared 1 base from V and 5 bases from J, leaving 5 bases between. CDR3 residues: CASSQVGYGYTF. The CDR3 DNA sequence: TGTGCCAGCAGCCAAGTGGGATATGGCTACACCTTC.

The genes are TRBV7-9 and TRBJ1-4; D remains ambiguous. Deletions cut 1 base from V and 0 bases from J, with 9 bases between. The CDR3 loop spans 16 amino acids. Germline lookup yields CDR1 SEHNR and CDR2 FQNEAQ (reference sequence). The CDR3 nucleotides read TGTGCCAGCAGCTTAGTTGCAGGTACAACTAATGAAAAACTGTTTTTT. As protein: CASSLVAGTTNEKLFF.

This chain joins TRBV4-1 and TRBJ1-2; D is unclear. The germline V and J ends were trimmed by 1 base and 5 bases, with 8 bases remaining between them. The CDR3 runs 13 residues. The germline CDR1 and CDR2 sequences are MGHRA and YSYEKL. CDR3 sequence: CASSQASGYGYTF. The CDR3 DNA is TGCGCCAGCAGCCAAGCGTCTGGGTATGGCTACACCTTC.

A few counts support this clone. This rearrangement joins TRBV13 to TRBJ1-2, with D hard to call. Per germline, CDR1 PRHDT and CDR2 FYEKMQ (reference sequence). The CDR3 is made up of 13 amino acids. V was trimmed by 0 bases and J by 5 bases, leaving 7 bases between them. DNA of the CDR3: TGTGCCAGCAGCTTAGGAACAGCTTATGGCTACACCTTC. Translating it yields CASSLGTAYGYTF.

The rearrangement links TRBV4-1 to TRBJ1-5; D might be TRBD1 (5 bases). The V gene lost 4 bases and the J gene lost 4 bases, with 17 bases spanning the gap. The CDR3 extends over 16 amino acids. Germline assignment: CDR1 MGHRA and CDR2 YSYEKL. CDR3 nucleotide sequence: TGCGCCAGCAGCCCCCGACAGTTCCTCCTTAATCAGCCCCAGCATTTT. Residues: CASSPRQFLLNQPQHF.